The 21 T cell receptor beta chains below all came from one sample that was sequenced in a study of read filtering for tumor transcriptome and immune sequencing. Molecular barcoded adaptors covering alpha/delta and beta/gamma chains were used on approximately 440 ng RNA. TCRdb reprocessed the reads via MiXCR and lists one record per CDR3 protein. Of tens of thousands of distinct CDR3 sequences detected, 20% to 25% appear once; the ten largest clones hold roughly 10%. The sequenced sample was a population of CD138-negative cells sorted from bone marrow. These TCRs come from a donor at least 40 years old with multiple myeloma.

This chain joins TRBV28 and TRBJ2-1; 10 positions match TRBD1. V trimming: 6 bases; J trimming: 4 bases; junction bases outside the gene matches: 9. The CDR3 sequence is 16 residues long. Germline assignment: CDR1 MDHEN and CDR2 SYDVKM. The CDR3 DNA follows: TGTGCCAGCAGATATGGGACAGGGGAACCGTACAATGAGCAGTTCTTC. As protein: CASRYGTGEPYNEQFF.

There are many counts of this clonotype. V gene TRBV6-5 combines with J gene TRBJ2-5; 10 bases agree with TRBD1. CDR3 length equals 15 residues. Trimming at V came to 2 bases and at J to 4 bases, leaving 4 bases not matched to a gene. Germline assignment: CDR1 MNHEY and CDR2 SVGAGI. The CDR3 sequence is CASSYRDRGRETQYF. As DNA, the CDR3 is TGTGCCAGCAGTTACCGGGACAGGGGAAGAGAGACCCAGTACTTC.

This clonotype was seen many times. This sequence joins TRBV5-1 and TRBJ1-1; D perhaps matches TRBD1 (5 bases). The germline V gene has CDR1 SGHRS and CDR2 YFSETQ. This CDR3 is 15 amino acids long. The V and J ends lost 4 bases and 1 base respectively, with 14 bases between them. The CDR3 coding sequence is TGCGCCAGCAGCAGGCAAGCCGGGGGGAACACTGAAGCTTTCTTT. It yields the protein CASSRQAGGNTEAFF.

In this sample, this clonotype turned up a few times. The chain couples TRBV7-2 to TRBJ2-1; tentative D call: TRBD2 (6 bases). Trimming cost V 3 bases and J 3 bases, with 12 bases left between them. Germline V gene sequence: CDR1 SGHTA, CDR2 FQGNSA. This CDR3 is 15 amino acids long. CDR3 in amino acids: CASSFWGVGYNEQFF. The CDR3 nucleotides are TGTGCCAGCAGCTTTTGGGGGGTAGGCTACAATGAGCAGTTCTTC.

This clonotype was seen just once. Sequence at one end of the junction differs from germline and may be a read error. The J gene is TRBJ2-7, the V gene TRBV20-1; D gene ambiguous. Per the germline V gene, CDR1 is DFQATT and CDR2 is SNEGSKA (reference sequence). The CDR3 has 15 residues. Here the CDR3 DNA reads TGCAATGCTAGAGACCCAAACAGTTTCATCTACGAGCAGTACTTC. Translated, it gives CNARDPNSFIYEQYF.

As concerns this clonotype: Sequence at one end of the junction differs from germline and may be a read error. J is TRBJ1-1 and V is TRBV28; no definite D call. The CDR3 is made up of 13 amino acids. Germline V gene sequence: CDR1 MDHEN, CDR2 SYDVKM. CDR3 protein: CASSLPSYTGAFF. CDR3 DNA sequence: TGTGCCAGCAGTTTACCCAGTTACACTGGAGCTTTCTTT.

About this clonotype: Here the CDR3 omits its conserved ending phenylalanine or tryptophan, so a read error is the likely source. This chain joins TRBV14 and TRBJ2-5; TRBD2 agrees at 7 bases. This CDR3 has 14 residues. Germline V gene data show CDR1 as SGHDN and CDR2 as FVKESK. The CDR3, as DNA: TGCGCCAGCAGCCTCCTGGGACTACAAGAGACCCAGTACATC. Translation gives CASSLLGLQETQYI.

Only a few counts were recorded for this clonotype. This chain links TRBV5-1 with TRBJ2-5; 14 bases are shared with TRBD2. This CDR3 has 16 amino acids. Trimming cost V 3 bases and J 6 bases; bases outside gene matches: 7. In germline, CDR1 is SGHRS, CDR2 YFSETQ. The CDR3 bases are TGCGCCAGCAGCTCCCGACTAGCGGGGGGGCTTCAGACCCAGTACTTC. As protein: CASSSRLAGGLQTQYF.

V usage is TRBV12-3 or TRBV12-4 and J usage is TRBJ2-2; D is unresolved. This CDR3 region has 13 residues. Deletions cut 1 base from V and 7 bases from J, with 7 bases between. The DNA for the CDR3 is TGTGCCAGCAGTTTAGATCATATCGGGGAGCTGTTTTTT. Protein sequence: CASSLDHIGELFF.

This clonotype was seen repeatedly, ten times or more. The rearrangement links TRBV28 to TRBJ1-5, with 8 positions matching TRBD1. In germline, CDR1 is MDHEN, CDR2 SYDVKM. Trimming took 6 bases from V and 5 from J; bases not matched to a gene: 3. This CDR3 is built from 13 residues. CDR3 sequence (DNA): TGTGCCAGCAGGGGACAGGAATATCAGCCCCAGCATTTT. As protein: CASRGQEYQPQHF.

This clonotype was observed at least ten times. This rearrangement joins TRBV7-9 to TRBJ2-5, with a tentative D call TRBD2 (6 bases). CDR3 size: 13 residues. The germline gives CDR1 SEHNR, CDR2 FQNEAQ (reference sequence). V was trimmed by 6 bases and J by 5 bases, leaving 13 bases between them. CDR3 sequence (DNA): TGTGCCAGCAGACTACTAGCTGGGGAGACCCAGTACTTC. This gives the protein CASRLLAGETQYF.

This clonotype has a single count. Being one base from a much bigger clone, this may be a read error. The V and J genes are TRBV5-1 and TRBJ2-3, with D tentatively TRBD1 or TRBD2 (5 bases each). The CDR3 has 15 amino acids. V was shortened by 3 bases and J by 4 bases, with 15 bases between the two germline ends. Germline lookup yields CDR1 SGHRS and CDR2 YFSETQ. This CDR3 is CASSYRDGAADTQYF. The CDR3 coding sequence is TGCGCCAGCAGCTACCGGGACGGGGCTGCAGATACGCAGTATTTT.

This clonotype occurred a few times. The V call is TRBV19, the J call TRBJ2-1, with D possibly called TRBD1 or TRBD2 (5 bases each). V dropped 9 bases and J dropped 4 bases, with 16 bases sitting between them. The CDR3 runs 14 residues. Germline CDR1 is LNHDA and CDR2 is SQIVND (reference sequence). DNA for the CDR3: TGTGCCAGCTCATACGGGACGGAATACAATGAGCAGTTCTTC. Amino acids: CASSYGTEYNEQFF.

V usage is TRBV7-2 and J usage is TRBJ1-5; 8 positions match TRBD1. The germline gives CDR1 SGHTA, CDR2 FQGNSA. With 1 base clipped from V and 2 bases from J, the junction kept 4 bases outside the gene matches. The CDR3 is 16 residues long. CDR3 sequence: CASSLVQGGGNQPQHF. CDR3 nucleotide sequence: TGTGCCAGCAGCTTAGTACAGGGGGGCGGCAATCAGCCCCAGCATTTT.

This clonotype has only a few counts. The V and J genes are TRBV15 and TRBJ1-5; unclear D gene. Germline V gives CDR1 LNHNV, CDR2 YYDKDF (reference sequence). Between the trimmed V and J ends, which lost 0 bases and 5 bases, there was a span of 14 bases. The CDR3 consists of 16 residues. CDR3 loop: CATSRDRAGGDQPQHF. CDR3 bases: TGTGCCACCAGCAGAGATCGGGCAGGTGGGGATCAGCCCCAGCATTTT.

This clonotype was counted many times. V and J are TRBV7-3 and TRBJ2-5; TRBD1 agrees at 10 bases. J gave up 5 bases and V 5 bases, and 8 bases lay outside the gene matches. The CDR3 has 15 amino acids. Germline CDR1 and CDR2: SGHTA and FQGTGA. CDR3 DNA: TGTGCCAGCAGCCGTCTAGCGGACAGGGGGGAGACCCAGTACTTC. Its protein is CASSRLADRGETQYF.

At least ten counts were recorded for this clonotype. This chain links TRBV10-2 with TRBJ1-2; 9 bases match TRBD1. Trimming cost V 5 bases and J 8 bases; bases outside gene matches: 6. There are 13 residues in the CDR3. From germline, CDR1 is WSHSY and CDR2 SAAADI. The CDR3 loop is CASSLQGARGYTF. DNA for the CDR3: TGCGCCAGCAGTTTACAGGGGGCGCGGGGCTACACCTTC.

This clonotype was detected only a few times. The J gene is TRBJ2-1, the V gene TRBV18; 8 bases are shared with TRBD2. Germline-derived CDR1 and CDR2 are KGHSH and LQKENI. V lost 6 bases to trimming and J lost 0 bases; unmatched junction nucleotides: 4. The CDR3 is 15 residues long. The CDR3 sequence: CASSRAGDSYNEQFF. The CDR3 DNA follows: TGTGCCAGCTCCCGAGCGGGGGACTCCTACAATGAGCAGTTCTTC. Supplemented by reference TRBV18 and TRBJ2-1, the full variable domain reads NAGVMQNPRHLVRRRGQEARLRCSPMKGHSHVYWYRQLPEEGLKFMVYLQKENIIDESGMPKERFSAEFPKEGPSILRIQQVVRGDSAAYFCASSRAGDSYNEQFFGPGTRLTVL.

The table lists this clonotype with many counts. The genes are TRBV5-6 and TRBJ2-5; TRBD1 aligns across 7 bases. V lost 4 bases to trimming and J lost 4 bases; unmatched junction nucleotides: 4. Germline CDR1 SGHDT, CDR2 YYEEEE. The length of the CDR3 is 13 residues. The CDR3 protein is CASSNDRAETQYF. In DNA, the CDR3 is TGTGCCAGCAGCAACGACAGGGCAGAGACCCAGTACTTC.

V gene TRBV5-8 combines with J gene TRBJ1-5, with D possibly being TRBD1 (5 bases). V lost 0 bases and J lost 1, with 11 bases in between. CDR1 and CDR2 (germline): SGHTS, YDEGEE. This CDR3 spans 16 amino acids. The CDR3 coding sequence is TGTGCCAGCAGCTTGGAAGGGGAAGGAAGCAATCAGCCCCAGCATTTT. Its protein is CASSLEGEGSNQPQHF.

In this sample, this clonotype turned up many times. The V call is TRBV18, the J call TRBJ1-2; 7 bases are shared with TRBD1. The germline V gene encodes CDR1 KGHSH and CDR2 LQKENI. This CDR3 has 12 residues. After removal of 5 bases from V and 6 bases from J, the junction contained 3 bases not matched to a gene. CDR3 in DNA: TGTGCCAGCTCAACAGGGGAGCATGGCTACACCTTC. It codes for CASSTGEHGYTF. Filled out from reference TRBV18 and TRBJ1-2, the complete variable domain reads NAGVMQNPRHLVRRRGQEARLRCSPMKGHSHVYWYRQLPEEGLKFMVYLQKENIIDESGMPKERFSAEFPKEGPSILRIQQVVRGDSAAYFCASSTGEHGYTFGSGTRLTVV.